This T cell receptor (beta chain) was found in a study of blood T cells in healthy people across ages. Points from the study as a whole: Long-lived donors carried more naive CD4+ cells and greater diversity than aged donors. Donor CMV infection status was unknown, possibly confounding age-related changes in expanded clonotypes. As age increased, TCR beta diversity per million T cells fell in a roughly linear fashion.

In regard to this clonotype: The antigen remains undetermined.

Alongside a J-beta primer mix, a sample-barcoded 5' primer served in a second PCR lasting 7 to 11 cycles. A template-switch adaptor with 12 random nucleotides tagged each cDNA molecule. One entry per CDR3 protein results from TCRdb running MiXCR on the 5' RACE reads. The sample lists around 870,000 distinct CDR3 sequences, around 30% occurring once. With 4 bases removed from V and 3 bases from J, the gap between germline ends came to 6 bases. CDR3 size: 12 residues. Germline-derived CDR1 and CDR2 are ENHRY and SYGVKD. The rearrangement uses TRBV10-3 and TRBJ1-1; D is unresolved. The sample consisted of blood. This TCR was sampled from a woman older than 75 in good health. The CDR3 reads CAISARDTEAFF. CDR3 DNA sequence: TGTGCCATCAGTGCTAGGGACACTGAAGCTTTCTTT.